Listed here is a single T cell receptor (beta chain). Its antigen is not known. A universal primer binding site was introduced by template switching. The final cDNA contained unique molecular identifiers. MiXCR was run by TCRdb on the 5' RACE reads, yielding one entry per CDR3 protein. Of about 890,000 distinct CDR3 sequences in the sample, 12% were seen once. These data belong to a study of identical twins. Study-wide points: For cord blood, abundant beta clonotypes had fewer insertions, unlike memory repertoires, which showed none. Potential partial confounding of zero-insertion analyses by invariant MAIT and iNKT cells was noted. Out-of-frame alpha sequences common to twins were enriched for low generation probability.

The CDR3 is 15 residues long. J was trimmed by 3 bases and V by 0 bases; bases with no gene match: 5. CDR1 is LGHDT and CDR2 is YNNKEL in the germline V gene (reference sequence). This sample also belongs to another study, concerning yellow fever vaccine responses in identical twins.

The sequence came from a woman under 30 in good health. The chain couples TRBV3-1 to TRBJ2-7, with TRBD1 matching 7 bases. Sequencing was performed on PBMCs. CDR3 residues: CASSQDLNRGYEQYF. CDR3 sequence (DNA): TGTGCCAGCAGCCAAGATCTGAACAGGGGCTACGAGCAGTACTTC.